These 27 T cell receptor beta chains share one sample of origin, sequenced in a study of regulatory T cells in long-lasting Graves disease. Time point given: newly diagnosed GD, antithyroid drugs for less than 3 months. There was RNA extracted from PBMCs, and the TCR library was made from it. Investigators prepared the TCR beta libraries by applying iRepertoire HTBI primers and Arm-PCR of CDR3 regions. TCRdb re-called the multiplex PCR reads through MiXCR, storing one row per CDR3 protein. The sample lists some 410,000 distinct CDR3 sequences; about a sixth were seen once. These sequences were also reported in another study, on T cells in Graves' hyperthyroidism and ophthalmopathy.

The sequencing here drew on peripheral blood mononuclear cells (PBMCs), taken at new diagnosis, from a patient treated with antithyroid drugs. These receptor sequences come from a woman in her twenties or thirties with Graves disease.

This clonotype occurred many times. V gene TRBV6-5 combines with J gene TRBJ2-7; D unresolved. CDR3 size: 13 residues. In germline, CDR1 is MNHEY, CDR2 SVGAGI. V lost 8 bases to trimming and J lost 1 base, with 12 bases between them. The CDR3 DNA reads TGTGCCAGCGGTTCGTCTGGGTCCTACGAGCAGTACTTC. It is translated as CASGSSGSYEQYF.

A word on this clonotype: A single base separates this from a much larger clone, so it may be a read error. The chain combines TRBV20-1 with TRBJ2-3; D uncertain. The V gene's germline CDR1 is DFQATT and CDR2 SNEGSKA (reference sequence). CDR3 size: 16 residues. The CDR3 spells CSFTDTITASTDTRYF. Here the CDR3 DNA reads TGCAGTTTTACCGACACAATCACAGCCTCCACAGATACGCGGTATTTT.

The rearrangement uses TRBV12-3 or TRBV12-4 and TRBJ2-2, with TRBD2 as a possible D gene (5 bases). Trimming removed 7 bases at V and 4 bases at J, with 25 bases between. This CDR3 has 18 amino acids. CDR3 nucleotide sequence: TGTGCCAGCAATGAGGGAGTGCTCTTGAGAAGTTCCACCGGGGAGCTGTTTTTT. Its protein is CASNEGVLLRSSTGELFF.

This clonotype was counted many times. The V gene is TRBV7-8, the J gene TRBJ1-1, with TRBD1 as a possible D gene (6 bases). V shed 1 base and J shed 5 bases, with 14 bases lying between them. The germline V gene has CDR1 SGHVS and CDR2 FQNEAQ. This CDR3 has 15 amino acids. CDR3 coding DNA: TGTGCCAGCAGCTTAGTCCGGGGGCGGGTTACTGAAGCTTTCTTT. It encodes CASSLVRGRVTEAFF.

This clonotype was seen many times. CDR3 sequence reads: CASSERDRAVVQYF. The CDR3 DNA follows: TGTGCCAGCAGTGAAAGGGACAGGGCTGTCGTGCAGTACTTC. This chain links TRBV6-1 with TRBJ2-7, with 9 bases that match TRBD1. This CDR3 has 14 amino acids. After removal of 2 bases from V and 9 bases from J, the junction contained 8 bases not matched to a gene. Germline V gene data show CDR1 as MNHNS and CDR2 as SASEGT.

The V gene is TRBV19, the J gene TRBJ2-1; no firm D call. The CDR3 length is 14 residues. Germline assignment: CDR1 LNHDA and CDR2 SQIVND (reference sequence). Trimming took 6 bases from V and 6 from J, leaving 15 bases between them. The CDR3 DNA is TGTGCCAGTAGGCTGAACAGCCGAGGCAATGAGCAGTTCTTC. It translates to CASRLNSRGNEQFF.

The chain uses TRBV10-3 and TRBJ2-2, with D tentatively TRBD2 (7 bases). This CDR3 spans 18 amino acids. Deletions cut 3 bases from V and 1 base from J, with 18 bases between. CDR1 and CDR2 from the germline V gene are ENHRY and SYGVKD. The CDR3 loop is CAISDFDRRGGNTGELFF. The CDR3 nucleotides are TGTGCCATCAGTGATTTTGACAGAAGGGGGGGGAACACCGGGGAGCTGTTTTTT.

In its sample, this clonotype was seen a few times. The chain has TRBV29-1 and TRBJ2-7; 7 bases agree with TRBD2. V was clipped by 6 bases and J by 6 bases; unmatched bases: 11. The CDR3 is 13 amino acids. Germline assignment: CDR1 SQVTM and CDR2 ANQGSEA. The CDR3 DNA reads TGCAGCGTGTCTTTGGGACTACCCGCCGAGCAGTACTTC. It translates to CSVSLGLPAEQYF.

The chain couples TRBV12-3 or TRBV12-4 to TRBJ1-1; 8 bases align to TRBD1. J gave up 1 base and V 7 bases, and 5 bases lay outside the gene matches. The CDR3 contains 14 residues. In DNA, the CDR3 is TGTGCCAGCAATTTTGGGACAGGGAACACTGAAGCTTTCTTT. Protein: CASNFGTGNTEAFF.

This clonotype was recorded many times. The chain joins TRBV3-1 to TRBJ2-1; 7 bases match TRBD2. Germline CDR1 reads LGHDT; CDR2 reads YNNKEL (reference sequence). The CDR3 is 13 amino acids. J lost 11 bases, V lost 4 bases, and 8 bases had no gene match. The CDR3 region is CASSLAKAGQQFF. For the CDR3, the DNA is TGTGCCAGCAGCCTGGCTAAAGCGGGACAGCAGTTCTTC.

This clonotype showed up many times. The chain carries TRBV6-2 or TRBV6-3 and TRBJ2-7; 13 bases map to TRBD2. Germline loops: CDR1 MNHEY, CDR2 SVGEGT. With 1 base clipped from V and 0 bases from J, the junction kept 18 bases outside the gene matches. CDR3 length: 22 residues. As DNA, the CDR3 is TGTGCCAGCAGTTACTTGGGGACTAGCGGGACTCTACCCCGCAAGAGCTCCTACGAGCAGTACTTC. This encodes CASSYLGTSGTLPRKSSYEQYF.

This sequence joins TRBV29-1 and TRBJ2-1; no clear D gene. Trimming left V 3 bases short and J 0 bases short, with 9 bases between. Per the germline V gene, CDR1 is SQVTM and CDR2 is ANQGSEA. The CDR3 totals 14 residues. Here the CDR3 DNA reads TGCAGCGTTGAGACTGGCAGCTCCTACAATGAGCAGTTCTTC. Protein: CSVETGSSYNEQFF.

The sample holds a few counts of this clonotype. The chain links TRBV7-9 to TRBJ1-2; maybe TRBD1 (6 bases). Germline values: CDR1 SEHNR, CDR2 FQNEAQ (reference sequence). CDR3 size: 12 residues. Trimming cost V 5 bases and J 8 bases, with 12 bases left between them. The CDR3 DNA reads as TGTGCCAGCAGCCCTGGGGACAACGGCTACACCTTC. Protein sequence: CASSPGDNGYTF.

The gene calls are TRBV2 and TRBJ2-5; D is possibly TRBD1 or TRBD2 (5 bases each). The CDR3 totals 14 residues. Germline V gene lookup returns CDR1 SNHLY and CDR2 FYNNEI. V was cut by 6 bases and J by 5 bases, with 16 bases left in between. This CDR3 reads CASRVLRGAETQYF. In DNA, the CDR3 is TGTGCCAGCAGGGTCCTTCGGGGCGCGGAGACCCAGTACTTC.

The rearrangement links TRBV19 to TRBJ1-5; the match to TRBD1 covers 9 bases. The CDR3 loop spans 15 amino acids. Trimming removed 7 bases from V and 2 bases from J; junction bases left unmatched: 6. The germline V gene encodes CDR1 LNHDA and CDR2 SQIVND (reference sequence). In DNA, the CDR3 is TGTGCCAGTACCTCGGGGACAGGGCGCAATCAGCCCCAGCATTTT. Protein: CASTSGTGRNQPQHF. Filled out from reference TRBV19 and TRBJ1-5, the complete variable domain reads DGGITQSPKYLFRKEGQNVTLSCEQNLNHDAMYWYRQDPGQGLRLIYYSQIVNDFQKGDIAEGYSVSREKKESFPLTVTSAQKNPTAFYLCASTSGTGRNQPQHFGDGTRLSIL.

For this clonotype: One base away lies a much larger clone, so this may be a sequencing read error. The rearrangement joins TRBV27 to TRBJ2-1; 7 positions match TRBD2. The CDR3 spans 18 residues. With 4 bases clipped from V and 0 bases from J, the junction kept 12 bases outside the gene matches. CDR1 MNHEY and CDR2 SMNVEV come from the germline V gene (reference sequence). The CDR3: CASSYSSGKGSSYNEQFF. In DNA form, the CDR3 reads TGTGCCAGCAGTTACTCGAGCGGGAAGGGGAGCTCCTACAATGAGCAGTTCTTC.

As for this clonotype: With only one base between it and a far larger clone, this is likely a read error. The CDR3 protein is CASSPTRPPLNTGELFF. CDR3 DNA: TGTGCCAGCAGTCCGACTAGACCTCCCTTGAACACCGGGGAGCTGTTTTTT. The chain has TRBV2 and TRBJ2-2; D may be TRBD2 (6 bases). The CDR3 consists of 17 residues. Trimming removed 5 bases at V and 1 base at J, with 17 bases between. Germline CDR1 reads SNHLY; CDR2 reads FYNNEI.

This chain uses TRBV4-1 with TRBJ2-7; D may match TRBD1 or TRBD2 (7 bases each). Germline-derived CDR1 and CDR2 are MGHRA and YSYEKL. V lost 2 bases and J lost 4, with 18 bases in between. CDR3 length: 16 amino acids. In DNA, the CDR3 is TGCGCCAGCAGCCAATCCCAGGGGGGGAGAGTTTACGAGCAGTACTTC. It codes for CASSQSQGGRVYEQYF.

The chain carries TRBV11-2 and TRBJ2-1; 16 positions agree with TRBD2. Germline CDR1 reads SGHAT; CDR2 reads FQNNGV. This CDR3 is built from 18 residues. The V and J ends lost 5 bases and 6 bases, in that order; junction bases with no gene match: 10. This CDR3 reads CASSRRGLAGGNRNEQFF. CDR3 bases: TGTGCCAGCAGCCGCAGGGGACTAGCGGGAGGGAATCGCAATGAGCAGTTCTTC. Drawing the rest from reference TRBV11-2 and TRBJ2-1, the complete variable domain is EAGVAQSPRYKIIEKRQSVAFWCNPISGHATLYWYQQILGQGPKLLIQFQNNGVVDDSQLPKDRFSAERLKGVDSTLKIQPAKLEDSAVYLCASSRRGLAGGNRNEQFFGPGTRLTVL.

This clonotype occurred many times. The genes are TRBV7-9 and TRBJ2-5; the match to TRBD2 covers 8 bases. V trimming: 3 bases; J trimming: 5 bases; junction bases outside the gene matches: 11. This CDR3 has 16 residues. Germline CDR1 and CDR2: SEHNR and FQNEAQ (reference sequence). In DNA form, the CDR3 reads TGTGCCAGCAGCTTCTTTCTAAGCGGGAGCCGTGAGACCCAGTACTTC. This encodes CASSFFLSGSRETQYF.

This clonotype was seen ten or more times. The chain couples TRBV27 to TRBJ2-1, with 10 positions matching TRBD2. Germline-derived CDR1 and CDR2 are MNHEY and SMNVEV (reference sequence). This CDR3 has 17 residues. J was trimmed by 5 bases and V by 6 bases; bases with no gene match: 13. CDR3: CASSPFPSGSLNNEQFF. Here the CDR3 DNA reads TGTGCCAGCAGCCCCTTTCCTAGCGGGAGTCTCAACAATGAGCAGTTCTTC.

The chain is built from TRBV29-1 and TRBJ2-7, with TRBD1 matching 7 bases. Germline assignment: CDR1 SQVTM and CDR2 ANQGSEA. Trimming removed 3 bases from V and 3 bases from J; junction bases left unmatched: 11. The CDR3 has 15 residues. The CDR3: CSVEILETGDYEQYF. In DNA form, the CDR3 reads TGCAGCGTTGAGATACTAGAAACAGGGGACTACGAGCAGTACTTC.

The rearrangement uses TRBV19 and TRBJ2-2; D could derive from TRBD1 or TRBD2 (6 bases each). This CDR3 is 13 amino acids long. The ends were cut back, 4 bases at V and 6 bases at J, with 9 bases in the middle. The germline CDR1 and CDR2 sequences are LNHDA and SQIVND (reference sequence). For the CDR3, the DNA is TGTGCCAGTAGTAAGGGGGGATCCGGGGAGCTGTTTTTT. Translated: CASSKGGSGELFF.

The CDR3 here is CASSWDSEAFF. CDR3 DNA: TGTGCCAGCAGTTGGGACAGTGAAGCTTTCTTT. The J gene is TRBJ1-1, the V gene TRBV28, with TRBD1 identical over 7 bases. Germline V CDR1 and CDR2: MDHEN, SYDVKM. J was trimmed by 7 bases and V by 4 bases; bases with no gene match: 0. The CDR3 totals 11 residues.

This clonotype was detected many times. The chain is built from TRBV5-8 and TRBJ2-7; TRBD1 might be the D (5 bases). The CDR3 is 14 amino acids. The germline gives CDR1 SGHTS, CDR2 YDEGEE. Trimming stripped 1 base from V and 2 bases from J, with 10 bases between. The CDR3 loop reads CASSLSDKTYEQYF. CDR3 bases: TGTGCCAGCAGCTTGTCGGACAAAACCTACGAGCAGTACTTC. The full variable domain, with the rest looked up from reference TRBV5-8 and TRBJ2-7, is EAGVTQSPTHLIKTRGQQATLRCSPISGHTSVYWYQQALGLGLQFLLWYDEGEERNRGNFPPRFSGRQFPNYSSELNVNALELEDSALYLCASSLSDKTYEQYFGPGTRLTVT.

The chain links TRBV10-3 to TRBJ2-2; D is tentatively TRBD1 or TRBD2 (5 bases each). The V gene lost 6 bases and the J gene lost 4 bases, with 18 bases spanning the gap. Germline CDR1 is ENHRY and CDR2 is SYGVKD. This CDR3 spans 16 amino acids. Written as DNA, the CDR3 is TGTGCCATCAGCGGGGCTAGGGGTGGCCCCACCGGGGAGCTGTTTTTT. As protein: CAISGARGGPTGELFF.

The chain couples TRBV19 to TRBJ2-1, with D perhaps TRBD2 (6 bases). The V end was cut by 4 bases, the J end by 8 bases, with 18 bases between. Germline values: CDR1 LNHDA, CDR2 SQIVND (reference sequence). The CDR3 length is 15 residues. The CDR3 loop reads CASSTRSPGVYEQFF. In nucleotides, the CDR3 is TGTGCCAGTAGTACCCGAAGCCCGGGGGTCTATGAGCAGTTCTTC.